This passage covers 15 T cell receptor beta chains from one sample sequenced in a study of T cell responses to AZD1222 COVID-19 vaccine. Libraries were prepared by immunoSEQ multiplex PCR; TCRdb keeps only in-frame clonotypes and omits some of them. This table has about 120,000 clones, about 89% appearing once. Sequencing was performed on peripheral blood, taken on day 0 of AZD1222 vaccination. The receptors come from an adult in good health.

The CDR3 loop reads CASSPVGRPNEQFF. DNA of the CDR3: TGTGCCAGCAGCCCAGTAGGGAGACCCAATGAGCAGTTCTTC. The chain links TRBV7-6 to TRBJ2-1; maybe TRBD2 (5 bases). The ends were cut back, 5 bases at V and 6 bases at J, with 14 bases in the middle. The CDR3 totals 14 residues. The germline gives CDR1 SGHVS, CDR2 FNYEAQ.

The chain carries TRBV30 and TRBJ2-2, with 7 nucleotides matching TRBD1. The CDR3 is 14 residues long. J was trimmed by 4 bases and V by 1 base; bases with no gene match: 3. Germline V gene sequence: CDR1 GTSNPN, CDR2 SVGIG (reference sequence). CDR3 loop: CAWSETGATGELFF. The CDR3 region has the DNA TGTGCCTGGAGTGAAACAGGGGCCACCGGGGAGCTGTTTTTT.

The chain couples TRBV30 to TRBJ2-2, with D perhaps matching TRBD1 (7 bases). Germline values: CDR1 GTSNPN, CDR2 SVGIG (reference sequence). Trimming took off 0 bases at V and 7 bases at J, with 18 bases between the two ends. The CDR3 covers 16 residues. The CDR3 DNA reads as TGTGCCTGGAGTGTACCGAGGGCAGGGGGAGGCGGGGAGCTGTTTTTT. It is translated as CAWSVPRAGGGGELFF.

CDR3 nucleotides: TGCGCCAGCAGCTTGATGAGCGGGAGGGCCGGGGAGCTGTTTTTT. Amino acids: CASSLMSGRAGELFF. The chain couples TRBV5-1 to TRBJ2-2; 10 bases are shared with TRBD2. Germline V gene data show CDR1 as SGHRS and CDR2 as YFSETQ. CDR3 size: 15 residues. Trimming removed 1 base from V and 6 bases from J; junction bases left unmatched: 3.

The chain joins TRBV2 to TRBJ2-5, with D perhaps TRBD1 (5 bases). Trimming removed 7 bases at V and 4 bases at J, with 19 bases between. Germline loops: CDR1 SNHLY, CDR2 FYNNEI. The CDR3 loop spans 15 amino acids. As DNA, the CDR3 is TGTGCCAGCATAAGGACCTCCTCCAGGGTAGAGACCCAGTACTTC. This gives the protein CASIRTSSRVETQYF.

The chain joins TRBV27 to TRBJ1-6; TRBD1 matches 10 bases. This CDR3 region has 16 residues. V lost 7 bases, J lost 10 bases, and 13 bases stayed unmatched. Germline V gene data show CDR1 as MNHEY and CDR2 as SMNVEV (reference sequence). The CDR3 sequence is CASNKHRTGGGSPLHF. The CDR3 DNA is TGTGCCAGCAACAAACACCGGACAGGGGGTGGGTCACCCCTCCACTTT.

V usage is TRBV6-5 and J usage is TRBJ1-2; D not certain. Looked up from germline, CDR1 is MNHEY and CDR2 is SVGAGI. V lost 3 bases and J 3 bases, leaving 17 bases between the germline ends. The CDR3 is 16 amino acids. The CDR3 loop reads CASSYSTVRGDYGYTF. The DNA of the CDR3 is TGTGCCAGCAGTTATTCGACCGTACGGGGAGACTATGGCTACACCTTC.

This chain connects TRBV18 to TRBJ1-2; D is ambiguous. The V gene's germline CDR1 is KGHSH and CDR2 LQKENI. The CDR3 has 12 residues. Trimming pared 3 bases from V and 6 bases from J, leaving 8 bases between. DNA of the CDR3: TGTGCCAGCTCACCTGCGGCAGATGGCTACACCTTC. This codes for CASSPAADGYTF.

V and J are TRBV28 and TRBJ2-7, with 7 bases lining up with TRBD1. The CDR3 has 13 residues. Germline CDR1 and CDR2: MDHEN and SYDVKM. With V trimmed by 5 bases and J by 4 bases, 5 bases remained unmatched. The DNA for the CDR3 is TGTGCCAGCAGTCCCCGACAGGGATACGAGCAGTACTTC. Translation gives CASSPRQGYEQYF.

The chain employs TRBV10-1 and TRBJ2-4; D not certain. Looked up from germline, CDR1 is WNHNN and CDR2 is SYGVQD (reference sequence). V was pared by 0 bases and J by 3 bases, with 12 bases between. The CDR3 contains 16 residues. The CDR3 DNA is TGCGCCAGCAGTGAGTCAGCAGCTTTGGACAAAAACATTCAGTACTTC. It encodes CASSESAALDKNIQYF.

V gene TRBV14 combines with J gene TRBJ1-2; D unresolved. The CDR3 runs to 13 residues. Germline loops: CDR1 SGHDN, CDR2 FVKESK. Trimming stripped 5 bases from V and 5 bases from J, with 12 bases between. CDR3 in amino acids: CASSFVPGYGYTF. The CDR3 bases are TGTGCCAGCAGCTTTGTCCCGGGTTATGGCTACACCTTC.

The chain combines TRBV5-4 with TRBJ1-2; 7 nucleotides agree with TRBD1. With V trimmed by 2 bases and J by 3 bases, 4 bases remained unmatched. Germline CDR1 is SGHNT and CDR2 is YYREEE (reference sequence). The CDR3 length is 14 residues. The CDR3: CASSFSGGDYGYTF. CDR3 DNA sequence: TGTGCCAGCAGCTTCTCAGGGGGTGACTATGGCTACACCTTC.

DNA for the CDR3: TGTGCCAGCAGCCCTAGCGGGAGGGCCTTATACGAGCAGTACTTC. Translated: CASSPSGRALYEQYF. The chain combines TRBV3-1 (or the pseudogene TRBV3-2) with TRBJ2-7, with TRBD2 matching over 12 bases. CDR1 and CDR2 (germline): LGHDT, YNNKEL (reference sequence). V was pared by 4 bases and J by 4 bases, with 5 bases of the junction left unmatched. This CDR3 spans 15 amino acids.

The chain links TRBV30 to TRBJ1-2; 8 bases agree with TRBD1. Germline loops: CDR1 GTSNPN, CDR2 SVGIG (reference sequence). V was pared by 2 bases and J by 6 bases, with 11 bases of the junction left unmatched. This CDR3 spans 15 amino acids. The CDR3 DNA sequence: TGTGCCTGGAGTCCCGACGCGGACAGGGCGGATGGCTACACCTTC. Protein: CAWSPDADRADGYTF.

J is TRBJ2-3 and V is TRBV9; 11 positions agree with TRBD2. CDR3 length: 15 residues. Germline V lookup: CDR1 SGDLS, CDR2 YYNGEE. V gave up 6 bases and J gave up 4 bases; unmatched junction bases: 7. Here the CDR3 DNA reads TGTGCCAGCAACAGATTAGCGGGAGGGTCAGATACGCAGTATTTT. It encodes CASNRLAGGSDTQYF.